This TCR beta chain was captured in a study of human T cells and chemical hapten exposure. Time point given: patch test 1, 2 weeks after DPC sensitization. As to treatment: therapeutic diphenylcyclopropenone sensitization with weekly scalp DPC. TCRdb used MiXCR to reprocess the RACE reads, holding one entry per CDR3 protein. The table records roughly 120,000 distinct CDR3 sequences, about an eighth of them present only once. This clonotype appeared a few times. The CDR3 totals 14 residues. CDR1 is DFQATT, CDR2 SNEGSKA, per germline (reference sequence). The junction had 5 bases not matched to a gene; V was cut back by 4 bases and J by 3 bases.

The V call is TRBV20-1, the J call TRBJ2-1; 8 bases agree with TRBD2. This specimen consisted of whole blood, obtained in connection with sensitization to the hapten diphenylcyclopropenone (DPC). This TCR was sampled from a young man with alopecia areata. Some clones in this sample may be carry-over from other donors' samples. CDR3 loop: CSATAGGFYNEQFF. The CDR3 DNA is TGCAGTGCTACCGCGGGGGGATTCTACAATGAGCAGTTCTTC.